These 21 T cell receptor beta chains share one sample of origin, sequenced in a study of T cell responses to AZD1222 COVID-19 vaccine. Profiled with immunoSEQ multiplex PCR; TCRdb holds only in-frame clones, not every one. The repertoire has about 88,000 clones, about nine tenths of them found once; the top ten carry less than 6%. The material sequenced was peripheral blood, taken 28 days after the second AZD1222 dose. Every receptor here comes from an adult who received the AZD1222 COVID-19 vaccine.

This chain uses TRBV13 with TRBJ1-5; unclear D gene. The germline gives CDR1 PRHDT, CDR2 FYEKMQ (reference sequence). CDR3 size: 13 residues. Trimming pared 6 bases from V and 8 bases from J, leaving 14 bases between. The CDR3 nucleotides are TGTGCCAGCAGTCCCTCCTCCCTTGAGCCCCAGCATTTT. This translates into CASSPSSLEPQHF.

The DNA for the CDR3 is TGTGCCAGCAGTCCACAGGGATACCATGGCTACACCTTC. Amino acid sequence: CASSPQGYHGYTF. The chain combines TRBV6-5 with TRBJ1-2, with D possibly matching TRBD1 (6 bases). Germline V gene sequence: CDR1 MNHEY, CDR2 SVGAGI. CDR3 length equals 13 residues. Trimming shortened V by 5 bases and J by 6 bases, and 13 bases separated the two germline ends.

The chain uses TRBV7-2 and TRBJ1-5; D remains ambiguous. V lost 1 base to trimming and J lost 3 bases, with 13 bases between them. The CDR3 spans 16 residues. Germline loops: CDR1 SGHTA, CDR2 FQGNSA. CDR3 nucleotide sequence: TGTGCCAGCAGCTTAGTAAGTTCCCAGATCAATCAGCCCCAGCATTTT. Amino acids: CASSLVSSQINQPQHF.

The CDR3 sequence is CASSLGSTNSPLHF. The DNA for the CDR3 is TGTGCCAGCAGTTTAGGGTCGACAAATTCACCCCTCCACTTT. The chain carries TRBV7-3 and TRBJ1-6; unclear D gene. Germline CDR1 and CDR2: SGHTA and FQGTGA. V lost 6 bases and J lost 7, with 13 bases in between. The CDR3 loop spans 14 amino acids.

The sample holds one count of this clone. The chain joins TRBV5-1 to TRBJ2-7; no firm D call. The germline V and J ends were trimmed by 2 bases and 5 bases, with 11 bases remaining between them. The length of the CDR3 is 13 residues. Looked up from germline, CDR1 is SGHRS and CDR2 is YFSETQ. For the CDR3, the DNA is TGCGCCAGCAGCTTCTCGTCCGGGCACGAGCAGTACTTC. This codes for CASSFSSGHEQYF. The whole variable domain, filled in from reference TRBV5-1 and TRBJ2-7, reads KAGVTQTPRYLIKTRGQQVTLSCSPISGHRSVSWYQQTPGQGLQFLFEYFSETQRNKGNFPGRFSGRQFSNSRSEMNVSTLELGDSALYLCASSFSSGHEQYFGPGTRLTVT.

V gene TRBV28 combines with J gene TRBJ1-5, with D possibly being TRBD1 (5 bases). Germline V gives CDR1 MDHEN, CDR2 SYDVKM. This CDR3 has 14 residues. V lost 2 bases to trimming and J lost 4 bases, with 9 bases between them. For the CDR3, the DNA is TGTGCCAGCAGTTTAGGATGGGGGAATCAGCCCCAGCATTTT. Residues: CASSLGWGNQPQHF.

The chain carries TRBV5-1 and TRBJ1-6; TRBD1 aligns across 8 bases. From germline, CDR1 is SGHRS and CDR2 YFSETQ. CDR3 length: 14 amino acids. Trimming took 7 bases from V and 7 from J; bases not matched to a gene: 7. The CDR3 here is CASRRGLENSPLHF. CDR3 DNA: TGCGCCAGCCGCAGGGGGCTAGAAAATTCACCCCTCCACTTT.

The rearrangement links TRBV10-3 to TRBJ2-3; D perhaps matches TRBD2 (5 bases). V lost 11 bases and J 0 bases, leaving 21 bases between the germline ends. The CDR3 loop spans 16 amino acids. CDR1 ENHRY and CDR2 SYGVKD come from the germline V gene. CDR3 DNA: TGTGCCTCATCGCGGGTTCCTACCAAAAGCACAGATACGCAGTATTTT. This encodes CASSRVPTKSTDTQYF.

The chain has TRBV7-6 and TRBJ2-2; no firm D call. V was clipped by 1 base and J by 4 bases, with 13 bases between them. This CDR3 has 16 residues. CDR1 is SGHVS and CDR2 is FNYEAQ in the germline V gene. DNA for the CDR3: TGTGCCAGCAGCTTAGGGCTCTTCCCCAGCACCGGGGAGCTGTTTTTT. The encoded protein is CASSLGLFPSTGELFF.

This chain uses TRBV6-6 with TRBJ1-5; maybe TRBD1 (6 bases). V was trimmed by 5 bases and J by 3 bases, leaving 14 bases between them. This CDR3 comprises 15 residues. The germline CDR1 and CDR2 sequences are MNHNY and SVGAGI (reference sequence). This chain's CDR3 is CASSATGTSNQPQHF. CDR3 DNA: TGTGCCAGCAGTGCGACGGGGACATCCAATCAGCCCCAGCATTTT.

V is TRBV11-3 and J is TRBJ2-1, with TRBD2 matching 8 bases. The CDR3 consists of 15 residues. V gave up 0 bases and J gave up 4 bases; unmatched junction bases: 2. In germline, CDR1 is SGHNT, CDR2 YENEEA. The CDR3 DNA follows: TGTGCCAGCAGCTTAGAAGCGGGGGTATACAATGAGCAGTTCTTC. Translating it yields CASSLEAGVYNEQFF.

The chain couples TRBV6-5 to TRBJ2-5, with 7 bases aligning to TRBD1. V gave up 4 bases and J gave up 5 bases; unmatched junction bases: 4. This CDR3 contains 13 residues. The germline V gene has CDR1 MNHEY and CDR2 SVGAGI. CDR3 amino acids: CASSLGGAETQYF. The CDR3 nucleotides are TGTGCCAGCAGTTTAGGGGGCGCGGAGACCCAGTACTTC.

The chain combines TRBV7-6 with TRBJ1-1, with D tentatively TRBD1 (5 bases). CDR1 is SGHVS, CDR2 FNYEAQ, per germline. The germline V and J ends were trimmed by 2 bases and 11 bases, with 12 bases remaining between them. The CDR3 length is 12 residues. DNA of the CDR3: TGTGCCAGCAGCTTATTGGGGGGTACTGCTTTCTTT. Its translation is CASSLLGGTAFF.

The chain links TRBV11-2 to TRBJ1-5; D gene unclear. Germline CDR1 SGHAT, CDR2 FQNNGV. CDR3 length: 15 amino acids. V dropped 5 bases and J dropped 4 bases, with 15 bases sitting between them. In DNA, the CDR3 is TGTGCCAGCAGCCCCTCCTTCGACGGGAATCAGCCCCAGCATTTT. Residues: CASSPSFDGNQPQHF.

This clone was found once. A junction boundary mismatches the germline segment, possibly from a read error. CDR3 nucleotide sequence: TGTGCTAGCAGCCCGGAGAGCATAAAGGGCGGTGAGCAGTTCTTC. Its translation is CASSPESIKGGEQFF. The rearrangement links TRBV7-7 to TRBJ2-1; D call uncertain. The CDR3 has 15 residues. Germline-derived CDR1 and CDR2 are SSHAT and FNYEAQ (reference sequence).

This clone was detected a few times. The chain employs TRBV28 and TRBJ1-3, with a possible D match to TRBD1 (5 bases). Per germline, CDR1 MDHEN and CDR2 SYDVKM. The CDR3 consists of 16 residues. V lost 6 bases and J lost 4, with 19 bases in between. CDR3 bases: TGTGCCAGCAGGCCCTCGGGACTCTCGGCGGGAAACACCATATATTTT. It specifies CASRPSGLSAGNTIYF.

The gene calls are TRBV3-1 (or the pseudogene TRBV3-2) and TRBJ2-3; 10 bases are shared with TRBD2. Per germline, CDR1 LGHDT and CDR2 YNNKEL (reference sequence). The junction had 7 bases not matched to a gene; V was cut back by 4 bases and J by 0 bases. The CDR3 has 17 residues. Here the CDR3 reads CASSPLAAGGSTDTQYF. Written as DNA, the CDR3 is TGTGCCAGCAGCCCCCTAGCAGCGGGGGGGAGCACAGATACGCAGTATTTT.

The genes are TRBV7-3 and TRBJ2-2; the match to TRBD2 covers 8 bases. Germline V lookup: CDR1 SGHTA, CDR2 FQGTGA. There are 14 residues in the CDR3. Trimming at V came to 5 bases and at J to 4 bases, leaving 3 bases not matched to a gene. This chain's CDR3 is CASSPGGATGELFF. CDR3 nucleotide sequence: TGTGCCAGCAGCCCCGGGGGGGCCACCGGGGAGCTGTTTTTT.

The V call is TRBV28, the J call TRBJ1-4; D unclear. There are 14 residues in the CDR3. Germline CDR1 MDHEN, CDR2 SYDVKM. Trimming shortened V by 3 bases and J by 6 bases, and 11 bases separated the two germline ends. The CDR3 bases are TGTGCCAGCAGTTTTAGGCAGGATTATGAAAAACTGTTTTTT. It specifies CASSFRQDYEKLFF.

The chain recombines TRBV10-2 with TRBJ1-1; D unresolved. The CDR3 sequence is 15 residues long. From germline, CDR1 is WSHSY and CDR2 SAAADI. V lost 0 bases, J lost 5 bases, and 13 bases lay in between. CDR3 region: CASSESRNGGTEAFF. The CDR3, as DNA: TGCGCCAGCAGTGAGTCGAGGAACGGAGGGACTGAAGCTTTCTTT.

V usage is TRBV7-9 and J usage is TRBJ2-3, with a tentative D call TRBD1 (7 bases). Trimming left V 6 bases short and J 4 bases short, with 23 bases between. The CDR3 is made up of 17 amino acids. CDR1 SEHNR and CDR2 FQNEAQ come from the germline V gene (reference sequence). CDR3 in DNA: TGTGCCAGCAGTTCAAACGCCGGAGGGGGCGAGGCAGATACGCAGTATTTT. Translating gives CASSSNAGGGEADTQYF.